This T cell receptor (beta chain) was retrieved from a study of blood T cells in healthy people across ages. Study-wide results and limits: Measured against age, TCR beta diversity per million T cells decreased in a roughly linear manner.

This clonotype was detected only a few times. Its antigen is still unknown. Primed by a sample-barcoded 5' primer and a J-beta primer mix, a second PCR proceeded for about 7 to 11 cycles. Through a template-switch adaptor with 12 random nucleotides, each cDNA molecule received a tag. Paired-end reads containing CDR3 totaled no fewer than 2.5 million for each sample. TCRdb re-derived calls from the 5' RACE reads in MiXCR, one entry per CDR3 protein. In the table there are fewer than 900,000 distinct CDR3 sequences, 43% of which are singletons. Per sample, extraction of total RNA gave at least 5.5 micrograms in every case. This clonotype originated in a woman aged 55-75 years in good health. Sequenced sample: blood.

This CDR3 reads CASSSSGEGDSPLHF. In DNA form, the CDR3 reads TGTGCCAGCAGTTCCTCAGGGGAAGGAGATTCACCCCTCCACTTT. The J gene is TRBJ1-6, the V gene TRBV12-3 or TRBV12-4; perhaps TRBD1 as D (6 bases). There are 15 residues in the CDR3. The ends were cut back, 4 bases at V and 8 bases at J, with 15 bases in the middle.